The T cell receptor (beta chain) described here comes from a study of blood T cells in healthy people across ages. Whole-study findings and limits: Whereas aged donors had fewer naive CD4+ cells, long-lived donors had more of them and higher diversity.

A J-beta primer mix and a sample-barcoded 5' primer were used in a second PCR of about 7 to 12 cycles. TCRdb re-derived calls from the 5' RACE reads in MiXCR, one entry per CDR3 protein. The sample includes roughly 2 million distinct CDR3 sequences, just under 50% of them seen just once. With 3 bases removed from V and 0 bases from J, the gap between germline ends came to 18 bases. Germline V gives CDR1 SGHTA, CDR2 FQGNSA. The CDR3 spans 17 residues. Comments on this clonotype: Antigen unknown.

Sequencing was done on a sample of blood. This TCR was recovered from a woman aged 40 to 55 in good health. This chain links TRBV7-2 with TRBJ2-7; weak D call: TRBD1 (5 bases). The CDR3 is CASSFRGGSSASYEQYF. Here the CDR3 DNA reads TGTGCCAGCAGCTTTAGGGGTGGCAGTTCCGCCTCCTACGAGCAGTACTTC.